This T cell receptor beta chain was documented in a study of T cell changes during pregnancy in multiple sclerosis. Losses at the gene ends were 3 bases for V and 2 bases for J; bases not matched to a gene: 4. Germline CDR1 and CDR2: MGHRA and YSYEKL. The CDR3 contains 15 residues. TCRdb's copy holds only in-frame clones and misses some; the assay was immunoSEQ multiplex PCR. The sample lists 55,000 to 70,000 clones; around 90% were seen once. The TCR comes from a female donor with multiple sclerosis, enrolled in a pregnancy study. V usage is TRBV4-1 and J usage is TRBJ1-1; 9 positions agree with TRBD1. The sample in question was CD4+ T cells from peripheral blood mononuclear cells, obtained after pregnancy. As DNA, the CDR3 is TGCGCCAGCAGCCACTTACAGGGGGCTAACACTGAAGCTTTCTTT. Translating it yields CASSHLQGANTEAFF.